The T cell receptor beta chain described here comes from a study of blood T cell repertoires in COVID-19. Looking at the study overall: PBMCs, B-cell-depleted T cells, or T cells provided the cDNA or gDNA that made up the material.

Germline V gene sequence: CDR1 LNHDA, CDR2 SQIVND (reference sequence). The CDR3 runs 15 residues. V lost 8 bases and J lost 4; bases outside the gene matches: 8. Per the original data handling: For nucleated cells, counts were estimated from reference gene primer amplification. Assay: immunoSEQ multiplex PCR; the TCRdb copy retains only in-frame clones and omits some. D and trimming come from the DNA, and the V and J calls and clone size come from that table. The sample shows about 240,000 clones, roughly 80% of them seen only once. The V gene is TRBV19, the J gene TRBJ2-2; 9 nucleotides match TRBD1. Sample: peripheral blood. The sequence derives from a woman aged 80 or over with acute or convalescent COVID-19. The CDR3 protein is CASDTGTGTTGELFF. CDR3 coding DNA: TGTGCCAGTGATACCGGGACAGGGACCACCGGGGAGCTGTTTTTT.